This T cell receptor (beta chain) was identified during a study of identical twins. A remark on this clonotype: Its matching antigen is unknown.

All donors comprised healthy Caucasians. Study-level points and caveats: With monozygotic twins, out-of-frame TCR alpha sharing exceeded what models estimated.

A single record per CDR3 protein comes from TCRdb applying MiXCR to the 5' RACE reads. Seen here are 500,000 to 650,000 distinct CDR3 sequences, about 7.1% observed once, and the top ten hold 1.6%. The CDR3 loop spans 16 amino acids. The germline CDR1 and CDR2 sequences are SGHVS and FQNEAQ. The V gene end was trimmed by 2 bases and the J gene end by 5 bases; junction bases not matched to a gene: 9. The same sample was also used in a study of yellow fever vaccine responses in identical twins. That source adds: Twins' vaccine T cell responses reportedly seemed partly convergent and partly personalized.

This TCR was sampled from a woman aged 18-29 years in good health. The sequenced material came from PBMCs. V gene TRBV7-8 combines with J gene TRBJ2-5, with 9 bases that match TRBD2. Here the CDR3 DNA reads TGTGCCAGCAGCTTAATGTTAGCGGGAGCTCGTGAGACCCAGTACTTC. Translation gives CASSLMLAGARETQYF. The whole variable domain, remainder taken from reference TRBV7-8 and TRBJ2-5, is GAGVSQSPRYKVAKRGQDVALRCDPISGHVSLFWYQQALGQGPEFLTYFQNEAQLDKSGLPSDRFFAERPEGSVSTLKIQRTQQEDSAVYLCASSLMLAGARETQYFGPGTRLLVL.